The next 28 T cell receptor beta chains were all read from a single sample in a study of shared clonotypes between healthy human individuals. Using immunoSEQ multiplex PCR, the repertoire was profiled, and TCRdb retains in-frame clones only, with some absent. This sample has hundreds of thousands of clones, with 90% to 95% found just once. CD45RO-negative, CCR7-selected cells formed the naive CD8 fraction, which excluded terminally differentiated effector memory CD45RA+ cells. Sequencing used naive CD8+ T cells sorted from blood. These receptor sequences come from a woman aged 25 to 45 in good health.

This chain joins TRBV6-5 and TRBJ1-4, with D possibly TRBD1 on 5 matching bases. V was pared by 6 bases and J by 5 bases, with 16 bases between. The CDR3 is 15 amino acids. Germline values: CDR1 MNHEY, CDR2 SVGAGI. The CDR3 DNA follows: TGTGCCAGCAGACCCCCCGGGACGGAAAATGAAAAACTGTTTTTT. Protein product: CASRPPGTENEKLFF.

The V and J genes are TRBV5-6 and TRBJ1-1, with D unresolved. CDR1 and CDR2 (germline): SGHDT, YYEEEE. The CDR3 runs 13 residues. V was clipped by 3 bases and J by 3 bases, with 9 bases between them. CDR3 coding DNA: TGTGCCAGCAGCTCCCCTCTATACACTGAAGCTTTCTTT. Protein: CASSSPLYTEAFF.

The chain has TRBV14 and TRBJ2-1; 7 bases match TRBD2. CDR3 length: 14 residues. The germline V gene encodes CDR1 SGHDN and CDR2 FVKESK. The V gene end was trimmed by 0 bases and the J gene end by 10 bases; junction bases not matched to a gene: 6. In DNA form, the CDR3 reads TGTGCCAGCAGCCAAGAAAGACCGCGGGGGGAGCAGTTCTTC. Translated, it gives CASSQERPRGEQFF.

CDR3 residues: CASSPQDSYTEAFF. The CDR3 DNA sequence: TGTGCCAGCAGTCCTCAGGACAGTTACACTGAAGCTTTCTTT. The chain joins TRBV7-9 to TRBJ1-1, with D possibly matching TRBD1 (6 bases). CDR1 is SEHNR and CDR2 is FQNEAQ in the germline V gene (reference sequence). The V end was cut by 6 bases, the J end by 3 bases, with 14 bases between. The CDR3 has 14 amino acids.

This chain joins TRBV11-2 and TRBJ1-1; D is ambiguous. The CDR3 extends over 14 amino acids. Germline V lookup: CDR1 SGHAT, CDR2 FQNNGV. V lost 4 bases, J lost 2 bases, and 11 bases lay in between. The CDR3 sequence: CASSSMGGNTEAFF. The CDR3 nucleotides read TGTGCCAGCAGCTCCATGGGCGGAAACACTGAAGCTTTCTTT.

This clone occurred once. The chain carries TRBV7-9 and TRBJ2-7; D is perhaps TRBD1 (6 bases). V was trimmed by 1 base and J by 3 bases, leaving 13 bases between them. This CDR3 is 15 amino acids long. The V gene's germline CDR1 is SEHNR and CDR2 FQNEAQ (reference sequence). The CDR3 coding sequence is TGTGCCAGCAGCTTAGAGGACAGCGCGAACTACGAGCAGTACTTC. It yields the protein CASSLEDSANYEQYF.

The rearrangement uses TRBV6-5 and TRBJ1-1, with D possibly matching TRBD1 (5 bases). CDR1 and CDR2 (germline): MNHEY, SVGAGI. The CDR3 has 14 amino acids. V shed 3 bases and J shed 6 bases, with 14 bases lying between them. CDR3 DNA sequence: TGTGCCAGCAGTTATATGGCCGGGGGGTCTGAAGCTTTCTTT. It codes for CASSYMAGGSEAFF.

Turning to this clone: The sample contains more than one DNA sequence encoding this CDR3. This rearrangement joins TRBV27 to TRBJ2-7; D is tentatively TRBD1 or TRBD2 (5 bases each). Trimming removed 2 bases at V and 2 bases at J, with 7 bases between. Germline V gene data show CDR1 as MNHEY and CDR2 as SMNVEV (reference sequence). The CDR3 sequence is 13 residues long. The CDR3 DNA is TGTGCCAGCAGTTTACAGGGACCCTACGAGCAGTACTTC. As protein: CASSLQGPYEQYF.

This chain uses TRBV29-1 with TRBJ2-7; 7 positions agree with TRBD2. The CDR3 consists of 13 residues. Germline V gene sequence: CDR1 SQVTM, CDR2 ANQGSEA. Trimming at V came to 2 bases and at J to 4 bases, leaving 5 bases not matched to a gene. The CDR3 DNA is TGCAGCGTTGAACTCCAGGGAGGGTACGAGCAGTACTTC. It is translated as CSVELQGGYEQYF.

The V and J genes are TRBV6-1 and TRBJ1-2; D gene ambiguous. The V end was cut by 2 bases, the J end by 6 bases, with 13 bases between. This CDR3 has 14 residues. The V gene's germline CDR1 is MNHNS and CDR2 SASEGT. The CDR3 DNA follows: TGTGCCAGCAGTGAATTCGGATATAGGGATGGCTACACCTTC. Encoded protein: CASSEFGYRDGYTF.

This clone has a single count. The chain combines TRBV5-1 with TRBJ1-2, with 10 positions matching TRBD1. Germline CDR1 reads SGHRS; CDR2 reads YFSETQ. The CDR3 is 16 residues long. V gave up 2 bases and J gave up 4 bases; unmatched junction bases: 8. CDR3 sequence (DNA): TGCGCCAGCAGCTTCTCCGGGACAGGGGCCTCCTATGGCTACACCTTC. This codes for CASSFSGTGASYGYTF.

The genes are TRBV2 and TRBJ2-2, with D possibly being TRBD1 or TRBD2 (6 bases each). Germline V gene sequence: CDR1 SNHLY, CDR2 FYNNEI. Trimming cost V 6 bases and J 6 bases, with 23 bases left between them. The CDR3 covers 17 residues. The CDR3 reads CASSDVLGGSVSGELFF. Here the CDR3 DNA reads TGTGCCAGCAGCGACGTACTGGGGGGCTCAGTATCCGGGGAGCTGTTTTTT.

This clone was found once. The chain links TRBV11-2 to TRBJ2-5, with D possibly called TRBD1 or TRBD2 (8 bases each). The germline V gene encodes CDR1 SGHAT and CDR2 FQNNGV. This CDR3 contains 16 residues. Trimming pared 6 bases from V and 5 bases from J, leaving 22 bases between. CDR3 amino acids: CASRFSGTGLVETQYF. The CDR3 coding sequence is TGTGCCAGCAGGTTTAGCGGGACAGGACTAGTTGAGACCCAGTACTTC.

With respect to this clone: Being one base from a much bigger clone, this may be a read error. Other nucleotide sequences in the sample specify the same CDR3. J is TRBJ2-5 and V is TRBV5-4; D is uncertain. The DNA end favors TRBJ2-7, so the J call may be wrong. CDR3 length: 11 residues. The germline CDR1 and CDR2 sequences are SGHNT and YYREEE (reference sequence). This CDR3 is CASSSSYEQYF. For the CDR3, the DNA is TGTGCCAGCAGCTCGTCCTACGAGCAGTACTTC.

CDR3 amino acids: CASTLLSTDSRYGYTF. The CDR3 bases are TGTGCCAGCACCTTACTCTCGACCGACTCTCGGTATGGCTACACCTTC. The chain recombines TRBV5-4 with TRBJ1-2; D is undetermined. CDR1 and CDR2 from the germline V gene are SGHNT and YYREEE (reference sequence). The CDR3 length is 16 residues. Deletions cut 6 bases from V and 5 bases from J, with 23 bases between.

The chain couples TRBV5-6 to TRBJ2-1; no firm D call. CDR3 length: 13 amino acids. Germline-derived CDR1 and CDR2 are SGHDT and YYEEEE. V lost 4 bases, J lost 7 bases, and 12 bases lay in between. This CDR3 is CASSHTIQNEQFF. The CDR3 region has the DNA TGTGCCAGCAGCCATACAATCCAGAATGAGCAGTTCTTC.

The rearrangement uses TRBV14 and TRBJ2-7; 7 nucleotides line up with TRBD1. Germline lookup yields CDR1 SGHDN and CDR2 FVKESK. V dropped 4 bases and J dropped 4; count of bases not matched to a gene: 4. The CDR3 is 13 amino acids. DNA for the CDR3: TGTGCCAGCAGCCGGGACAGCGGATACGAGCAGTACTTC. It codes for CASSRDSGYEQYF. Looking up the rest from reference TRBV14 and TRBJ2-7 gives the full variable domain: EAGVTQFPSHSVIEKGQTVTLRCDPISGHDNLYWYRRVMGKEIKFLLHFVKESKQDESGMPNNRFLAERTGGTYSTLKVQPAELEDSGVYFCASSRDSGYEQYFGPGTRLTVT.

This clone was observed once. V is TRBV27 and J is TRBJ1-5; TRBD1 matches at 7 bases. V was clipped by 6 bases and J by 2 bases; unmatched bases: 7. This CDR3 has 15 residues. Germline V gene lookup returns CDR1 MNHEY and CDR2 SMNVEV (reference sequence). This CDR3 reads CASSSDRFGNQPQHF. The CDR3 DNA sequence: TGTGCCAGCAGCTCGGACAGGTTTGGCAATCAGCCCCAGCATTTT.

This clone was seen a single time. This chain joins TRBV5-6 and TRBJ1-1; 9 nucleotides align to TRBD1. CDR3 length equals 12 residues. V lost 0 bases, J lost 10 bases, and 1 base stayed unmatched. Germline CDR1 is SGHDT and CDR2 is YYEEEE. The DNA for the CDR3 is TGTGCCAGCAGCTTGGACAGGGGGCTAGCTTTCTTT. Its protein product is CASSLDRGLAFF.

The rearrangement joins TRBV4-1 to TRBJ2-1, with unresolved D. CDR1 MGHRA and CDR2 YSYEKL come from the germline V gene. The CDR3 is 17 residues long. The ends were cut back, 1 base at V and 9 bases at J, with 22 bases in the middle. The CDR3 DNA is TGCGCCAGCAGCCAAGTGACCTTTTCTCTCGCGGATGGTGAGCAGTTCTTC. Its translation: CASSQVTFSLADGEQFF.

The V and J genes are TRBV7-9 and TRBJ2-5; D gene unclear. This CDR3 has 15 amino acids. Trimming cost V 0 bases and J 3 bases, with 11 bases left between them. CDR1 is SEHNR, CDR2 FQNEAQ, per germline (reference sequence). The chain's CDR3 is CASSLAMAVEETQYF. The DNA of the CDR3 is TGTGCCAGCAGCTTAGCGATGGCAGTAGAAGAGACCCAGTACTTC.

The rearrangement uses TRBV28 and TRBJ1-5; the match to TRBD1 covers 7 bases. From germline, CDR1 is MDHEN and CDR2 SYDVKM. The CDR3 covers 16 residues. J gave up 8 bases and V 3 bases, and 13 bases lay outside the gene matches. CDR3 sequence: CASSLVVTGISKPQHF. CDR3 in DNA: TGTGCCAGCAGTTTGGTGGTGACAGGGATATCAAAGCCCCAGCATTTT.

The V and J genes are TRBV27 and TRBJ2-7; 7 positions match TRBD1. The trim removed 5 bases at V and 4 bases at J, leaving 8 bases unmatched. This CDR3 comprises 14 residues. Germline CDR1 MNHEY, CDR2 SMNVEV (reference sequence). The CDR3, as DNA: TGTGCCAGCAGTCGCCCAGACAGGGTATACGAGCAGTACTTC. Its protein product is CASSRPDRVYEQYF.

The J gene is TRBJ1-2, the V gene TRBV28; 9 positions agree with TRBD1. J was trimmed by 8 bases and V by 6 bases; bases with no gene match: 7. Per the germline V gene, CDR1 is MDHEN and CDR2 is SYDVKM. The CDR3 consists of 13 residues. CDR3 sequence: CASRPTGGNGYTF. The CDR3 nucleotides are TGTGCCAGCAGACCGACAGGGGGGAACGGCTACACCTTC.

Only one count was recorded for this clone. DNA of the CDR3: TGTGCCAGCATGGGGGGAGAATACAACGAGCAGTACTTC. It specifies CASMGGEYNEQYF. The chain recombines TRBV6-5 with TRBJ2-7; tentative D call: TRBD2 (6 bases). CDR3 length: 13 residues. Germline V gene data show CDR1 as MNHEY and CDR2 as SVGAGI. Trimming pared 7 bases from V and 5 bases from J, leaving 15 bases between.

The chain carries TRBV7-9 and TRBJ2-5; the match to TRBD1 covers 9 bases. V trimming: 4 bases; J trimming: 5 bases; junction bases outside the gene matches: 14. CDR3 length: 17 amino acids. The germline gives CDR1 SEHNR, CDR2 FQNEAQ (reference sequence). The CDR3 bases are TGTGCCAGCAGCTCGGCCCCGGGACAGGGTTTTTGGGAGACCCAGTACTTC. Protein: CASSSAPGQGFWETQYF.

V gene TRBV4-1 combines with J gene TRBJ2-1; D is perhaps TRBD2 (6 bases). Germline CDR1 MGHRA, CDR2 YSYEKL. The CDR3 loop spans 16 amino acids. The germline V and J ends were trimmed by 4 bases and 4 bases, with 17 bases remaining between them. In nucleotides, the CDR3 is TGCGCCAGCAGCCCCCCCAGGAGCGGGCGATACAATGAGCAGTTCTTC. Translating it yields CASSPPRSGRYNEQFF.

The V call is TRBV19, the J call TRBJ1-1; the D gene is possibly TRBD1 (5 bases). From germline, CDR1 is LNHDA and CDR2 SQIVND (reference sequence). V gave up 10 bases and J gave up 1 base, with 19 bases separating them. The CDR3 sequence is 15 residues long. This CDR3 reads CATSPERGENTEAFF. Here the CDR3 DNA reads TGTGCCACCTCCCCCGAAAGGGGTGAGAACACTGAAGCTTTCTTT.